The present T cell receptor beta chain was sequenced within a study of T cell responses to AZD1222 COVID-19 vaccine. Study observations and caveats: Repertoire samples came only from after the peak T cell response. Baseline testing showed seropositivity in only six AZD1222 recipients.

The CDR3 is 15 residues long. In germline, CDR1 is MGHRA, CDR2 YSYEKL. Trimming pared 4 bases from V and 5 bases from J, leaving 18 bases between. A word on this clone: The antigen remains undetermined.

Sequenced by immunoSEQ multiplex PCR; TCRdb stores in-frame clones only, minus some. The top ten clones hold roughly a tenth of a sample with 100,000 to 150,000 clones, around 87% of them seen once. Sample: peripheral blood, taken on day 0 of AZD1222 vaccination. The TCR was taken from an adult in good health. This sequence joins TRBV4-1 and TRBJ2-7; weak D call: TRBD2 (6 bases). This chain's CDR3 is CASSPKKTRVDEQYF. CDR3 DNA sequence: TGCGCCAGCAGCCCGAAGAAGACTAGGGTCGACGAGCAGTACTTC.